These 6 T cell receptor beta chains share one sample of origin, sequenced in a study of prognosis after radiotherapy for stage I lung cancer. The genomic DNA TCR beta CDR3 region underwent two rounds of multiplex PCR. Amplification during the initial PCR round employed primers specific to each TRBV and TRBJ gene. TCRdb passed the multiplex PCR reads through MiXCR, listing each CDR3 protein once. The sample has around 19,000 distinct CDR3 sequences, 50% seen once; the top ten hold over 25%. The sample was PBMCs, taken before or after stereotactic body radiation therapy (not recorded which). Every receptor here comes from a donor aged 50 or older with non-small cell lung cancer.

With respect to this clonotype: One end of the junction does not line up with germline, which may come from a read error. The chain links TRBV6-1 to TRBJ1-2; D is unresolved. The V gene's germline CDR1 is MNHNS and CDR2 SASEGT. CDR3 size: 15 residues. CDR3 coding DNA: TGTGCCAGCACCCACCTTACACTCGGCAACTCTGGCTACACCTTC. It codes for CASTHLTLGNSGYTF.

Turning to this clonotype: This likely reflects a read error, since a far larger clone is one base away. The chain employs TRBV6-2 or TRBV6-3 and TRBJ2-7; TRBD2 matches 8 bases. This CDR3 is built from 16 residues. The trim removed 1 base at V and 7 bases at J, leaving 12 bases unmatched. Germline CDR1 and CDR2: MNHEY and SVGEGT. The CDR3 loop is CASSYLAASGYNEQYF. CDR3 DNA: TGTGCCAGCAGTTACTTAGCGGCTAGCGGGTACAATGAGCAGTACTTC.

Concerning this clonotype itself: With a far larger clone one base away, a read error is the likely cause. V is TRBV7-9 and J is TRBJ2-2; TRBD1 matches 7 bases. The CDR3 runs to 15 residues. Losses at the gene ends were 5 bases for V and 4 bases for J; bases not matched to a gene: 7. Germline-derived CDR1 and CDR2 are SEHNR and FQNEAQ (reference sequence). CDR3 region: CASSQTGCGTGELFF. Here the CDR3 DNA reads TGTGCCAGCAGCCAGACAGGGTGCGGCACCGGGGAGCTGTTTTTT.

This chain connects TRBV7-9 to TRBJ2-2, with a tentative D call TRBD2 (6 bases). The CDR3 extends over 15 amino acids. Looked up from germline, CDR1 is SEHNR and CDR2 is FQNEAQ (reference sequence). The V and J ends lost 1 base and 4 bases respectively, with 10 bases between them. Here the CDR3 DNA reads TGTGCCAGCAGCTTAGGTAGGGGAGGCACCGGGGAGCTGTTTTTT. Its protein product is CASSLGRGGTGELFF. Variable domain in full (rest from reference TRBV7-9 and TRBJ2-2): DTGVSQNPRHKITKRGQNVTFRCDPISEHNRLYWYRQTLGQGPEFLTYFQNEAQLEKSRLLSDRFSAERPKGSFSTLEIQRTEQGDSAMYLCASSLGRGGTGELFFGEGSRLTVL.

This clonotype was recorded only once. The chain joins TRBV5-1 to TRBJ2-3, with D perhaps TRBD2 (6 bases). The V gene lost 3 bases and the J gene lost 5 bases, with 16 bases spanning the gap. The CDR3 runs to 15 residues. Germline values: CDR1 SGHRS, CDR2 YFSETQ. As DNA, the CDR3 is TGCGCCAGCAGCTCCAGCGGGTTTTGGGGAGATACGCAGTATTTT. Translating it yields CASSSSGFWGDTQYF.

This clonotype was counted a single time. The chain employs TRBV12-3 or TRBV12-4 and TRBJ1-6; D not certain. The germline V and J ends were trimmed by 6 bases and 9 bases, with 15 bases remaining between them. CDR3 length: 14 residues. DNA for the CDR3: TGTGCCAGCAGGCCAGACTCCGGAAGTTCACCCCTCCACTTT. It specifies CASRPDSGSSPLHF.